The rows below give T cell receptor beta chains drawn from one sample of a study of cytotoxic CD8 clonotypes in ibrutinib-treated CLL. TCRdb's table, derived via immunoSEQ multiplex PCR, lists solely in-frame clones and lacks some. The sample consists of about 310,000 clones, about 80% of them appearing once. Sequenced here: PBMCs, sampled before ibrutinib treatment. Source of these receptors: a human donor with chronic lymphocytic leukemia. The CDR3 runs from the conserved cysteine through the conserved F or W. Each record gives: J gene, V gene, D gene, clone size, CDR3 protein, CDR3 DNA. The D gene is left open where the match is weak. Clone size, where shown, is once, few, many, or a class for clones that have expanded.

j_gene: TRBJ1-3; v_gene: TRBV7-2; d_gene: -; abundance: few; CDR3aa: CASSPWGEISGNTIYF; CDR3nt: TGTGCCAGCAGCCCCTGGGGGGAAATCTCTGGAAACACCATATATTTT
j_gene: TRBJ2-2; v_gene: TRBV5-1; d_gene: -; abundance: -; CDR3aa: CASSADGGNTGELFF; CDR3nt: TGCGCCAGCAGCGCGGACGGAGGGAACACCGGGGAGCTGTTTTTT
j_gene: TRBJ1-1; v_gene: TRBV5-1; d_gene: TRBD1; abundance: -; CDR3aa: CASSLRQGVGTEAFF; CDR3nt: TGCGCCAGCAGCCTCCGACAGGGGGTGGGGACTGAAGCTTTCTTT
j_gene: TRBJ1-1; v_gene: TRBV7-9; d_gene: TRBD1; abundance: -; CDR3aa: CASSLDRTGGFAEAFF; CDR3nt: TGTGCCAGCAGCTTAGATCGGACAGGGGGCTTTGCTGAAGCTTTCTTT
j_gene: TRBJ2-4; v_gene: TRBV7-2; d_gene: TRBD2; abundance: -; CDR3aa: CASSLGRGLAGGKNIQYF; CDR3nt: TGTGCCAGCAGCTTAGGTCGCGGACTAGCGGGAGGCAAAAACATTCAGTACTTC
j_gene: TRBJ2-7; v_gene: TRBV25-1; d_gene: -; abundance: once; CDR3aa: CASKSSYEQYF; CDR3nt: TGTGCCAGCAAATCCTCCTACGAGCAGTACTTC
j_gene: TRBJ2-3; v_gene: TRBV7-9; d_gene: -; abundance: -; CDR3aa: CASSFGRDRETDTQYF; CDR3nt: TGTGCCAGCAGCTTCGGACGGGATAGGGAAACAGATACGCAGTATTTT
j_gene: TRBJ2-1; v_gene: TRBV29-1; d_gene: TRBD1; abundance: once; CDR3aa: CSDTGQGPYNEQFF; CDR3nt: TGCAGCGATACGGGACAGGGACCCTACAATGAGCAGTTCTTC
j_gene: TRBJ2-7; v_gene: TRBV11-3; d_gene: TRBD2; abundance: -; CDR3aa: CASSRGAGNSYEQYF; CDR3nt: TGTGCCAGCAGCAGAGGAGCGGGAAACTCCTACGAGCAGTACTTC
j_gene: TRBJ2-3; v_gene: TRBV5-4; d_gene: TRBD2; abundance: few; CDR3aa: CASSLGTSGSYTQYF; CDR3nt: TGTGCCAGCAGCTTGGGGACTAGCGGTTCGTATACGCAGTATTTT
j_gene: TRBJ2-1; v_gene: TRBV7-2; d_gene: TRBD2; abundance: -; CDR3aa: CASSPMGLAGGSSYNEQFF; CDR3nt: TGTGCCAGCAGCCCGATGGGACTAGCGGGAGGGAGCTCCTACAATGAGCAGTTCTTC
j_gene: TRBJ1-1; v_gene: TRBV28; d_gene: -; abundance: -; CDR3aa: CASRLGRRNTEAFF; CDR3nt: TGTGCCAGCAGATTGGGCCGCAGGAACACTGAAGCTTTCTTT
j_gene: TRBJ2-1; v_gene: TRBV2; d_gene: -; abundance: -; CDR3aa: CAGGRESYNEQFF; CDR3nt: TGTGCCGGGGGTCGCGAATCCTACAATGAGCAGTTCTTC
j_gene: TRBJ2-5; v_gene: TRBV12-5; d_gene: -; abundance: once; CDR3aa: CASGYEAVETQYF; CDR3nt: TGTGCTAGTGGCTATGAGGCGGTAGAGACCCAGTACTTC
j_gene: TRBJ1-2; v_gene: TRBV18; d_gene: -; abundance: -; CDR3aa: CASSEGRGSGGYTF; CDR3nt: TGTGCCAGCTCCGAAGGTCGGGGGAGCGGTGGCTACACCTTC
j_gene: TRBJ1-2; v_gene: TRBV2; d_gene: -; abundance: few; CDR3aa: CASSDRGYGYTF; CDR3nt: TGTGCCAGCAGTGACAGGGGCTATGGCTACACCTTC
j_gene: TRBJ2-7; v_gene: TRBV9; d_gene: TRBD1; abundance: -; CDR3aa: CASSVGPQQGAYEQYF; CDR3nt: TGTGCCAGCAGCGTAGGACCGCAACAGGGGGCCTACGAGCAGTACTTC
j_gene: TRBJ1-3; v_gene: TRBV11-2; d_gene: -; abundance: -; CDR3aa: CASSLDRGVVYF; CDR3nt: TGTGCCAGCAGCTTAGATAGAGGGGTGGTGTATTTT
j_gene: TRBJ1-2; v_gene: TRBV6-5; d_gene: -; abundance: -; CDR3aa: CASSYSFRGNYGYTF; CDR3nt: TGTGCCAGCAGTTACTCGTTTCGGGGAAACTATGGCTACACCTTC
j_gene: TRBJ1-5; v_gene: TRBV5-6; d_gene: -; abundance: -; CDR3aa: CASSSAEAGEQPQHF; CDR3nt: TGTGCCAGCAGCTCTGCCGAGGCAGGGGAACAGCCCCAGCATTTT
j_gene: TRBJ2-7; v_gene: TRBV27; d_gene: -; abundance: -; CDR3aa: CASKQLDGHSSYEQYF; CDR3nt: TGTGCCAGCAAGCAACTGGACGGCCACAGCTCCTACGAGCAGTACTTC
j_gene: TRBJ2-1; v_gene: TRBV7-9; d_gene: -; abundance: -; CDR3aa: CASSPGGLGSYNEQFF; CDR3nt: TGTGCCAGCAGCCCAGGGGGACTAGGCTCCTACAATGAGCAGTTCTTC
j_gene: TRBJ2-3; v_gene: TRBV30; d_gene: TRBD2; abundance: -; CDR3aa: CAGGLAGADTQYF; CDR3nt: TGTGCCGGGGGACTAGCGGGAGCAGATACGCAGTATTTT
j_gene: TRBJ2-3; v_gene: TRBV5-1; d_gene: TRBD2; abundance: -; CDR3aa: CASSWSGSRTDTQYF; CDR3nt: TGCGCCAGCAGCTGGAGCGGGAGCCGGACAGATACGCAGTATTTT
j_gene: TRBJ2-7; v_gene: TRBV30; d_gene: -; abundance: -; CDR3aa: CAWSRWRPDEQYF; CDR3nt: TGTGCCTGGAGTCGGTGGCGACCAGACGAGCAGTACTTC
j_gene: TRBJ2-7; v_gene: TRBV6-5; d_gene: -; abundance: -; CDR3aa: CASRYQTGLEQYF; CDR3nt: TGTGCCAGCAGATACCAAACAGGGCTCGAGCAGTACTTC
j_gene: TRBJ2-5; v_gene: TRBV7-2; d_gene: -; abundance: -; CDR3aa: CASSWAWQETQYF; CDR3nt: TGTGCCAGCAGCTGGGCGTGGCAAGAGACCCAGTACTTC
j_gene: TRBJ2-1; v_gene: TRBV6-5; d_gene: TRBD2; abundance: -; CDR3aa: CASGTSGSVVNEQFF; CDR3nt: TGTGCCAGCGGGACTAGCGGGAGTGTCGTGAATGAGCAGTTCTTC
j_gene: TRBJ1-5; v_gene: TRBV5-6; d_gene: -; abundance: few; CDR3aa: CASSLGGERPQHF; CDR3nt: TGTGCCAGCAGCTTGGGGGGTGAGAGGCCCCAGCATTTT
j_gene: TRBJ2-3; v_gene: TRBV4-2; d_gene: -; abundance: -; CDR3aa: CASSQGVAAASTDTQYF; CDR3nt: TGTGCCAGCAGCCAAGGAGTAGCGGCGGCAAGCACAGATACGCAGTATTTT
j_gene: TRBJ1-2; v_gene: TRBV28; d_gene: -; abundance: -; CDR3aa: CASSLRGGRGYGYTF; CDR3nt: TGTGCCAGCAGTTTACGTGGCGGCAGGGGCTATGGCTACACCTTC
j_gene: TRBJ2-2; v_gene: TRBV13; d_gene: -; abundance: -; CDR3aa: CASSSHHTGELFF; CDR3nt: TGTGCCAGCAGCAGCCATCACACCGGGGAGCTGTTTTTT
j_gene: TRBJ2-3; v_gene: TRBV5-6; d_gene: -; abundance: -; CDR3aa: CASSSRDITQYF; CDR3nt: TGTGCCAGCAGCTCACGGGACATTACGCAGTATTTT
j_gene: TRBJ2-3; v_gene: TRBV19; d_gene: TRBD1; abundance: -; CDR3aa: CASRTGADTQYF; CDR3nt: TGTGCCAGTAGGACAGGGGCAGATACGCAGTATTTT
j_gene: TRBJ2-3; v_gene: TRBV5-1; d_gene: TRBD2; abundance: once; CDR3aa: CASSTKREVKDTQYF; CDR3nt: TGCGCCAGCAGCACGAAGCGGGAGGTTAAGGATACGCAGTATTTT
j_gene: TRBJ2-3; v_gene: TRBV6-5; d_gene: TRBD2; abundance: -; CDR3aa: CASSYGGREADTQYF; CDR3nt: TGTGCCAGCAGTTACGGCGGGAGGGAAGCAGATACGCAGTATTTT
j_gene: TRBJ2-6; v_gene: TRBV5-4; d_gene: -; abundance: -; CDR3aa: CASSANSGANVLTF; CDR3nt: TGTGCCAGCAGCGCGAACTCTGGGGCCAACGTCCTGACTTTC